This TCR beta chain derives from a study of T cell responses to AZD1222 COVID-19 vaccine. General study points: Most donors were white British and more were female, and clonal diversity was possibly underestimated. Rises in breadth and depth of Spike-specific TCRs came after two AZD1222 doses. CD4 TCRs covered the whole spike, strongest at regions 160-218 and 743-854.

This clone was seen a single time. The antigen is undetermined. This table comes from immunoSEQ multiplex PCR, and its TCRdb copy is limited to in-frame clones, with some not included. The repertoire holds approximately 8,000 clones, with approximately 87% as singletons. V was cut by 0 bases and J by 5 bases, with 5 bases left in between. The CDR3 sequence is 12 residues long. Germline CDR1 SGDLS, CDR2 YYNGEE. The material was peripheral blood, obtained 28 days after the second AZD1222 dose. The sequence came from an adult who received the AZD1222 COVID-19 vaccine. This chain uses TRBV9 with TRBJ1-2; D is unresolved. The chain's CDR3 is CASSVVGYGYTF. The CDR3, as DNA: TGTGCCAGCAGCGTAGTAGGGTATGGCTACACCTTC.